This T cell receptor (beta chain) originates from a study of blood T cell repertoires in COVID-19. With 1 base removed from V and 6 bases from J, the gap between germline ends came to 9 bases. This CDR3 region has 13 residues. Germline CDR1 is SGHAT and CDR2 is FQDESV (reference sequence). Some clones are missing from TCRdb's copy, which holds only in-frame ones; the method was immunoSEQ multiplex PCR. The sample yields approximately 330,000 clones, approximately 88% seen once. This sequence originates from a man aged 25-40 years with COVID-19, enrolled during active disease. The chain couples TRBV11-1 to TRBJ1-2; TRBD1 is a possible D gene (6 bases). The sequenced sample consisted of peripheral blood. This chain's CDR3 is CASSLGAGDGYTF. As DNA, the CDR3 is TGTGCCAGCAGCTTAGGGGCAGGGGATGGCTACACCTTC.